The present entry profiles one T cell receptor beta chain with its context. Per the study methods: Amplification with reference gene primers provided the estimates of nucleated cell counts. Here immunoSEQ multiplex PCR was the method, and the copy in TCRdb shows in-frame clones only, minus some. V and J calls and clone size are as listed in that table; D and trimming were resolved from the DNA. This table holds 90,000 to 120,000 clones, roughly 84% found once. The data belong to a study of blood T cell repertoires in COVID-19. Study in general: The study drew acute and convalescent COVID-19 samples from the United States, Italy and Spain. T cells, B-cell-depleted T cells, or PBMCs supplied cDNA or gDNA.

The source of this sequence is a human donor in a cohort sampled during active COVID-19. Input material: peripheral blood.

The CDR3 reads CASSLSPRKETQYF. DNA of the CDR3: TGTGCCAGCAGTTTAAGCCCGAGGAAAGAGACCCAGTACTTC. The rearrangement uses TRBV28 and TRBJ2-5; D remains ambiguous. V gave up 2 bases and J gave up 3 bases, with 10 bases separating them. Germline lookup yields CDR1 MDHEN and CDR2 SYDVKM. The length of the CDR3 is 14 residues.